The source of this T cell receptor beta chain is a study of T cell responses to AZD1222 COVID-19 vaccine. V gave up 0 bases and J gave up 4 bases, with 9 bases separating them. CDR3 length: 15 amino acids. Germline lookup yields CDR1 SGHAT and CDR2 FQNNGV. Clones were read by immunoSEQ multiplex PCR, and TCRdb kept only the in-frame ones, dropping some. This sample has some 120,000 clones, with 70% to 85% found just once. The chain has TRBV11-2 and TRBJ1-4; TRBD1 is a possible D gene (6 bases). This TCR came from an adult who received the AZD1222 COVID-19 vaccine. Sequenced here: peripheral blood, sampled 28 days after the second AZD1222 dose. In nucleotides, the CDR3 is TGTGCCAGCAGCTTAGATCCAGGGGTTAATGAAAAACTGTTTTTT. Translated: CASSLDPGVNEKLFF.